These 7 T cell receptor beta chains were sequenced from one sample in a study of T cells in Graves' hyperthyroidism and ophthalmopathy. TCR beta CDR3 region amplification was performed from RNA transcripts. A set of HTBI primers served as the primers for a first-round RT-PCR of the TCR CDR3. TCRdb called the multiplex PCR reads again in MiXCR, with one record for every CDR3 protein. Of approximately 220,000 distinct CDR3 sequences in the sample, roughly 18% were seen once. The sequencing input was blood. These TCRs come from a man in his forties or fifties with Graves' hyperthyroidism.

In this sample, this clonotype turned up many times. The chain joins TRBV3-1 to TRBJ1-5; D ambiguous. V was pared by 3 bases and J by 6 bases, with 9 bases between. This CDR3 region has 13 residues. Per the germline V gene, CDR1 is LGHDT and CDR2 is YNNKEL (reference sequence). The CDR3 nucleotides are TGTGCCAGCAGCCAGGGAGCTGGTCAGCCCCAGCATTTT. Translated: CASSQGAGQPQHF.

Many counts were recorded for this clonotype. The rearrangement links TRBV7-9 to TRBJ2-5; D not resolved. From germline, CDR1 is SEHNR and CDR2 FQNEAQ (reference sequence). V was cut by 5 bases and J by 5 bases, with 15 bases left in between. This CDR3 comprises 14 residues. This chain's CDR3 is CASSTGRALETQYF. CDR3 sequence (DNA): TGTGCCAGCAGCACCGGACGGGCCCTGGAGACCCAGTACTTC.

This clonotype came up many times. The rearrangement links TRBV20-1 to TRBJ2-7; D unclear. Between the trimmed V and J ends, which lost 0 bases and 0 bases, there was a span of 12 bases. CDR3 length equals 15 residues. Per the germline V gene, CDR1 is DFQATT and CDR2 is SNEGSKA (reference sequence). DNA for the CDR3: TGCAGTGCTAGAGATCCCCAGTCTAGCTCCTACGAGCAGTACTTC. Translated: CSARDPQSSSYEQYF.

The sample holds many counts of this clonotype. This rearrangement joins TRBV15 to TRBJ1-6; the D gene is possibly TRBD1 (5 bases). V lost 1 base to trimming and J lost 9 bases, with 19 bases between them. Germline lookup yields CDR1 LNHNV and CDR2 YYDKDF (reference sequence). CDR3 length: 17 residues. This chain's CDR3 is CATSRGYLRDSLSPLHF. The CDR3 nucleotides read TGTGCCACCAGCAGAGGGTACCTTCGTGACAGTCTTTCACCCCTCCACTTT.

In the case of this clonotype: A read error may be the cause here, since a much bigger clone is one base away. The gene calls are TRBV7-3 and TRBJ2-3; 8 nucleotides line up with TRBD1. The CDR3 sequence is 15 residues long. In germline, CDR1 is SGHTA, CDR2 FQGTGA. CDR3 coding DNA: TGTGCCAGCTCACCCCGGACAGGGAGCACAGATACGAAGTATTTT. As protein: CASSPRTGSTDTKYF.

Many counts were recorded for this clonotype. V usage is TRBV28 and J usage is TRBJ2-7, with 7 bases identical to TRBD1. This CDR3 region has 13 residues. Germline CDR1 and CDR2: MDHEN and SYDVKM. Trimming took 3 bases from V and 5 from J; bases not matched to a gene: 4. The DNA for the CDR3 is TGTGCCAGCAGTTTGCTAGGGGGCAACGAGCAGTACTTC. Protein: CASSLLGGNEQYF.

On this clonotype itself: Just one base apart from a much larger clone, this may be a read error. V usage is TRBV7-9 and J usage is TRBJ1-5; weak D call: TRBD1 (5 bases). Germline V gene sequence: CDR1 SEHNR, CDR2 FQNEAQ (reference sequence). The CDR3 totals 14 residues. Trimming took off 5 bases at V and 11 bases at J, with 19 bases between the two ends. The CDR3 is CASSVGMGVSSQHF. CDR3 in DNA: TGTGCCAGCAGCGTCGGGATGGGGGTCTCATCCCAGCATTTT.